The clone carrying this T cell receptor beta chain was recorded at least ten times. Each CDR3 protein gets one entry after TCRdb re-called the 5' RACE reads with MiXCR. The sample has about 85,000 distinct CDR3 sequences, approximately 15% seen once; the top ten hold about 7.5%. Germline V gene sequence: CDR1 LNHDA, CDR2 SQIVND (reference sequence). Trimming pared 3 bases from V and 3 bases from J, leaving 4 bases between. This CDR3 region has 12 residues. The data belong to a study of early T cells in non-severe SARS-CoV-2 infection. Study information: Sequencing used unsorted whole-blood bulk RNA, so chains lack pairing.

The chain carries TRBV19 and TRBJ2-3; no definite D call. The clonotype comes from an adult who was a healthcare worker with PCR-confirmed SARS-CoV-2 infection or an uninfected control (not recorded which). Source material: whole blood. CDR3 sequence reads: CASSIGTDTQYF. The CDR3 DNA reads as TGTGCCAGTAGTATCGGAACAGATACGCAGTATTTT.